Each of the 32 T cell receptor beta chains below was sequenced from the same sample in a study of blood T cells in healthy people across ages. A second PCR of 7 to 11 cycles used a sample-barcoded 5' primer and a J-beta primer mix. TCRdb independently ran MiXCR on the 5' RACE reads; one entry per CDR3 protein. Of about 1,600,000 distinct CDR3 sequences listed, 40% to 50% were seen once; the top ten hold roughly 8.2%. Sequencing input: blood. The receptor set was obtained from a woman aged 18-30 years in good health.

Worth noting for this clonotype: A read error may account for a junction end that differs from germline. This rearrangement joins TRBV7-6 to TRBJ2-1; D not resolved. The germline V gene encodes CDR1 SGHVS and CDR2 FNYEAQ. The CDR3 runs 14 residues. CDR3: CASSLQGAGNERFF. CDR3 in DNA: TGTGCCAGCAGCTTACAAGGAGCAGGCAATGAGCGGTTCTTC.

The chain joins TRBV7-2 to TRBJ2-1; 8 bases map to TRBD2. Germline trimming cut 5 bases from V and 9 bases from J; bases unmatched to any gene: 6. CDR3 size: 13 residues. CDR1 and CDR2 (germline): SGHTA, FQGNSA. Written as DNA, the CDR3 is TGTGCCAGCAGCGCTCGCCGGGAGGGTGAGCAGTTCTTC. It encodes CASSARREGEQFF.

This CDR3 reads CATLGRLNTGELFF. As DNA, the CDR3 is TGTGCCACCCTCGGCAGGTTGAACACCGGGGAGCTGTTTTTT. The chain joins TRBV12-3 or TRBV12-4 to TRBJ2-2; no firm D call. There are 14 residues in the CDR3. V shed 10 bases and J shed 1 base, with 13 bases lying between them.

The chain links TRBV11-2 to TRBJ1-4; D is undetermined. The V end lost 2 bases, the J end lost 10 bases, and 17 bases lay between the germline ends. This CDR3 region has 15 residues. Germline-derived CDR1 and CDR2 are SGHAT and FQNNGV. CDR3 nucleotide sequence: TGTGCCAGCAGCTTAATCGTTAGTAGTGACGGAAAACTGTTTTTT. Amino acid sequence: CASSLIVSSDGKLFF. Variable domain in full (rest from reference TRBV11-2 and TRBJ1-4): EAGVAQSPRYKIIEKRQSVAFWCNPISGHATLYWYQQILGQGPKLLIQFQNNGVVDDSQLPKDRFSAERLKGVDSTLKIQPAKLEDSAVYLCASSLIVSSDGKLFFGSGTQLSVL.

This clonotype turned up a few times. The V call is TRBV7-9, the J call TRBJ2-1; TRBD2 aligns across 8 bases. The CDR3 contains 15 residues. V lost 7 bases and J lost 7; bases outside the gene matches: 12. Germline-derived CDR1 and CDR2 are SEHNR and FQNEAQ (reference sequence). CDR3 DNA: TGTGCCAGCAAACGGGAGGGCCTTTTGAGAAATGAGCAGTTCTTC. The encoded protein is CASKREGLLRNEQFF. Full variable domain (outside the CDR3, taken from reference TRBV7-9 and TRBJ2-1): DTGVSQNPRHKITKRGQNVTFRCDPISEHNRLYWYRQTLGQGPEFLTYFQNEAQLEKSRLLSDRFSAERPKGSFSTLEIQRTEQGDSAMYLCASKREGLLRNEQFFGPGTRLTVL.

Of note for this clonotype: One junction end disagrees with the germline gene, perhaps due to a read error. The chain has TRBV6-5 and TRBJ2-6; 9 bases agree with TRBD2. Germline V gene lookup returns CDR1 MNHEY and CDR2 SVGAGI. The CDR3 is 19 residues long. DNA for the CDR3: TGTGCCAGCAGATACTTACTTAGCGGGAGAAGTCCTGGGGCCAACGTCCTGACTTTC. Translated: CASRYLLSGRSPGANVLTF.

This chain uses TRBV15 with TRBJ2-7; 9 bases agree with TRBD2. Germline lookup yields CDR1 LNHNV and CDR2 YYDKDF (reference sequence). The CDR3 runs 15 residues. Losses at the gene ends were 5 bases for V and 1 base for J; bases not matched to a gene: 6. For the CDR3, the DNA is TGTGCCACCAGCGAGCGGGGGGCCGCATCCTACGAGCAGTACTTC. Protein sequence: CATSERGAASYEQYF. The full variable domain, completed using reference TRBV15 and TRBJ2-7, is DAMVIQNPRYQVTQFGKPVTLSCSQTLNHNVMYWYQQKSSQAPKLLFHYYDKDFNNEADTPDNFQSRRPNTSFCFLDIRSPGLGDTAMYLCATSERGAASYEQYFGPGTRLTVT.

This clonotype has just one count. This chain joins TRBV7-8 and TRBJ2-1, with 10 bases that match TRBD2. J gave up 7 bases and V 2 bases, and 11 bases lay outside the gene matches. Germline lookup yields CDR1 SGHVS and CDR2 FQNEAQ. The CDR3 totals 17 residues. The CDR3 here is CASSLLPRLAGVNEQFF. The CDR3 DNA reads as TGTGCCAGCAGCTTACTCCCGAGGCTAGCGGGAGTGAATGAGCAGTTCTTC.

A few counts support this clonotype. The genes are TRBV18 and TRBJ2-7, with TRBD2 matching 8 bases. Per germline, CDR1 KGHSH and CDR2 LQKENI. The CDR3 is 15 residues long. Trimming removed 9 bases from V and 0 bases from J; junction bases left unmatched: 10. The CDR3 DNA is TGTGCCAGTTCAACTATAAGCGGGAGCTCCTACGAGCAGTACTTC. Translation gives CASSTISGSSYEQYF.

The table lists this clonotype with many counts. The genes are TRBV29-1 and TRBJ2-5; 7 bases agree with TRBD2. Per the germline V gene, CDR1 is SQVTM and CDR2 is ANQGSEA. The CDR3 sequence is 15 residues long. V lost 5 bases, J lost 1 base, and 10 bases stayed unmatched. The CDR3 protein is CSVSSGGGAQETQYF. For the CDR3, the DNA is TGCAGCGTTTCTAGCGGAGGTGGGGCCCAAGAGACCCAGTACTTC.

This clonotype was seen more than once but under ten times. This chain links TRBV20-1 with TRBJ2-6, with D unclear. V was clipped by 3 bases and J by 0 bases, with 9 bases between them. CDR1 DFQATT and CDR2 SNEGSKA come from the germline V gene (reference sequence). This CDR3 contains 15 residues. DNA of the CDR3: TGCAGTGCTAGGGTTAGTCCCTCTGGGGCCAACGTCCTGACTTTC. It yields the protein CSARVSPSGANVLTF.

This clonotype was seen more than once but under ten times. The chain uses TRBV29-1 and TRBJ2-5, with TRBD2 identical over 11 bases. V dropped 4 bases and J dropped 1; count of bases not matched to a gene: 5. The germline V gene encodes CDR1 SQVTM and CDR2 ANQGSEA. The CDR3 covers 15 residues. CDR3 in DNA: TGCAGCGTTGCCCCACTAGCGGGGGCCCAAGAGACCCAGTACTTC. It codes for CSVAPLAGAQETQYF. The variable domain in full, completed from reference TRBV29-1 and TRBJ2-5, reads SAVISQKPSRDICQRGTSLTIQCQVDSQVTMMFWYRQQPGQSLTLIATANQGSEATYESGFVIDKFPISRPNLTFSTLTVSNMSPEDSSIYLCSVAPLAGAQETQYFGPGTRLLVL.

This clonotype was found many times. The J gene is TRBJ2-3, the V gene TRBV12-3 or TRBV12-4; perhaps TRBD2 as D (7 bases). V lost 5 bases and J 5 bases, leaving 11 bases between the germline ends. This CDR3 has 13 residues. CDR3 nucleotides: TGTGCCAGCAGTCCAAGGGGGGGAGATACGCAGTATTTT. This codes for CASSPRGGDTQYF.

The chain uses TRBV20-1 and TRBJ1-2; 8 bases are a match to TRBD1. The CDR3 consists of 14 residues. V dropped 1 base and J dropped 7; count of bases not matched to a gene: 8. Germline assignment: CDR1 DFQATT and CDR2 SNEGSKA (reference sequence). CDR3 in DNA: TGCAGTGCTAGAGCCCAGGGGGCAGGTAGTGGCTACACCTTC. Translation gives CSARAQGAGSGYTF.

The V call is TRBV12-3 or TRBV12-4, the J call TRBJ2-7, with TRBD2 matching 10 bases. V shed 3 bases and J 4 bases; nucleotides not matched to a gene: 6. The CDR3 extends over 15 amino acids. The CDR3 region is CASSFLGTSEYEQYF. CDR3 DNA sequence: TGTGCCAGCAGTTTCCTAGGGACTAGCGAATACGAGCAGTACTTC.

The rearrangement links TRBV29-1 to TRBJ2-1, with TRBD1 matching 7 bases. This CDR3 is built from 14 residues. Germline trimming cut 6 bases from V and 0 bases from J; bases unmatched to any gene: 5. CDR1 and CDR2 (germline): SQVTM, ANQGSEA. CDR3 nucleotide sequence: TGCAGCGTCGGGACAGACGTCTCCTACAATGAGCAGTTCTTC. It specifies CSVGTDVSYNEQFF.

The CDR3 reads CSAGRYTSVTYEQYF. CDR3 sequence (DNA): TGCAGTGCTGGACGGTATACTAGCGTAACCTACGAGCAGTACTTC. The chain uses TRBV20-1 and TRBJ2-7, with TRBD2 identical over 7 bases. V trimming: 5 bases; J trimming: 2 bases; junction bases outside the gene matches: 12. This CDR3 is 15 amino acids long. CDR1 DFQATT and CDR2 SNEGSKA come from the germline V gene (reference sequence).

The V gene is TRBV27, the J gene TRBJ2-7, with 7 bases that match TRBD1. Germline V gene lookup returns CDR1 MNHEY and CDR2 SMNVEV (reference sequence). V lost 6 bases, J lost 1 base, and 6 bases stayed unmatched. The CDR3 has 14 residues. The CDR3 reads CASRRDRPSYEQYF. In DNA form, the CDR3 reads TGTGCCAGCAGAAGGGACAGACCTTCCTACGAGCAGTACTTC.

This clonotype was observed a handful of times. This chain uses TRBV6-5 with TRBJ2-7; no reliable D call. The V gene's germline CDR1 is MNHEY and CDR2 SVGAGI. V dropped 7 bases and J dropped 7 bases, with 20 bases sitting between them. CDR3 length: 14 amino acids. The DNA of the CDR3 is TGTGCCAGCACCCCTCCGGATGCATACAATGAGCAGTACTTC. Protein product: CASTPPDAYNEQYF.

This clonotype was picked up a small number of times. V is TRBV24-1 and J is TRBJ2-3; possible D gene TRBD2, 5 bases. The CDR3 totals 14 residues. The germline V and J ends were trimmed by 2 bases and 2 bases, with 7 bases remaining between them. Germline assignment: CDR1 KGHDR and CDR2 SFDVKD. The CDR3 is CATSDYRDTDTQYF. CDR3 DNA sequence: TGTGCCACCAGTGATTATCGGGACACAGATACGCAGTATTTT.

This clonotype has just one count. The junction differs from germline at one of its ends, possibly a read error. This chain uses TRBV12-3 or TRBV12-4 with TRBJ2-3, with D uncertain. This CDR3 contains 14 residues. CDR3 sequence reads: CASSIGRITDAQYF. In nucleotides, the CDR3 is TGTGCCAGCAGTATTGGACGGATCACAGATGCGCAGTATTTT.

J is TRBJ1-2 and V is TRBV30, with TRBD1 matching 12 bases. The CDR3 has 15 amino acids. After removal of 5 bases from V and 4 bases from J, the junction contained 8 bases not matched to a gene. Germline V gives CDR1 GTSNPN, CDR2 SVGIG (reference sequence). Here the CDR3 reads CAWGGTGGVGYGYTF. The CDR3 nucleotides are TGTGCCTGGGGGGGGACAGGGGGCGTCGGCTATGGCTACACCTTC.

V usage is TRBV7-6 and J usage is TRBJ1-2; D call uncertain. The CDR3 length is 17 residues. Germline CDR1 is SGHVS and CDR2 is FNYEAQ. V gave up 4 bases and J gave up 0 bases, with 18 bases separating them. CDR3 nucleotide sequence: TGTGCCAGCAGCTACGGGGTCCTTGCCACGCCTAACTATGGCTACACCTTC. This translates into CASSYGVLATPNYGYTF.

This clonotype has just one count. Its ends do not fully match the called genes, so a read error is possible. The chain combines TRBV10-3 with TRBJ2-3; 12 bases align to TRBD2. The length of the CDR3 is 16 residues. Germline-derived CDR1 and CDR2 are ENHRY and SYGVKD. The CDR3, as DNA: TGTGCCATCGGTGAAGGACTAGCGGGGATCACAGATGCGCAGTATTTT. It specifies CAIGEGLAGITDAQYF.

The chain links TRBV12-3 or TRBV12-4 to TRBJ2-3; 11 positions match TRBD1. Losses at the gene ends were 5 bases for V and 0 bases for J; bases not matched to a gene: 10. This CDR3 is 18 amino acids long. The CDR3 spells CASSASRGTGGSTDTQYF. Written as DNA, the CDR3 is TGTGCCAGCAGTGCAAGCCGCGGGACAGGGGGAAGCACAGATACGCAGTATTTT.

As DNA, the CDR3 is TGTGCCAGCAGCCACGGGGGGACAACTAATTCACCCCTCCACTTT. It encodes CASSHGGTTNSPLHF. V and J are TRBV3-1 and TRBJ1-6; TRBD1 might be the D (6 bases). This CDR3 has 15 amino acids. In germline, CDR1 is LGHDT, CDR2 YNNKEL (reference sequence). The ends were cut back, 3 bases at V and 6 bases at J, with 12 bases in the middle.

This clonotype has more than one count but fewer than ten. Here the CDR3 reads CSVVLAGGLSTDTQYF. The CDR3 coding sequence is TGCAGCGTTGTTCTAGCGGGAGGCCTTAGCACAGATACGCAGTATTTT. This sequence joins TRBV29-1 and TRBJ2-3, with TRBD2 matching 11 bases. Germline loops: CDR1 SQVTM, CDR2 ANQGSEA. This CDR3 has 16 residues. V gave up 4 bases and J gave up 0 bases; unmatched junction bases: 6.

The V gene is TRBV3-1, the J gene TRBJ2-2; 8 bases map to TRBD2. CDR3 size: 16 residues. The germline CDR1 and CDR2 sequences are LGHDT and YNNKEL (reference sequence). The J segment lost 6 bases and the V segment lost 0 bases, leaving 6 bases of the junction unmatched. DNA of the CDR3: TGTGCCAGCAGCCAAGATCTGTCGGGGGGGGCCGGGGAGCTGTTTTTT. Translated, it gives CASSQDLSGGAGELFF.

As concerns this clonotype: Mismatch with germline at one junction end may stem from a read error. The CDR3 loop is CSAAPGQPDSPLHF. As DNA, the CDR3 is TGCAGTGCTGCTCCGGGACAGCCAGATTCGCCCCTCCACTTT. V and J are TRBV20-1 and TRBJ1-6, with 7 bases identical to TRBD1. Germline V gene data show CDR1 as DFQATT and CDR2 as SNEGSKA (reference sequence). This CDR3 has 14 residues.

This clonotype was found a few times. The rearrangement uses TRBV7-9 and TRBJ2-1; D gene unclear. Gene TRBJ2-7 matches the end of the DNA better, so the J call may be wrong. The CDR3 covers 14 residues. Germline CDR1 reads SEHNR; CDR2 reads FQNEAQ (reference sequence). CDR3 region: CASSLEISYNEQYF. As DNA, the CDR3 is TGTGCCAGCAGCTTAGAGATCTCCTACAATGAGCAGTACTTC.

J is TRBJ2-5 and V is TRBV11-2; tentative D call: TRBD2 (5 bases). The CDR3 is 15 amino acids. Between the trimmed V and J ends, which lost 0 bases and 2 bases, there was a span of 10 bases. The V gene's germline CDR1 is SGHAT and CDR2 FQNNGV. DNA of the CDR3: TGTGCCAGCAGCTTAGATAGCGCGGATCAAGAGACCCAGTACTTC. It specifies CASSLDSADQETQYF.

Remarks on this clonotype: The junction and the germline gene differ at one end; a read error may be behind it. The chain carries TRBV4-1 and TRBJ2-3; perhaps TRBD1 as D (6 bases). Germline V gene lookup returns CDR1 MGHRA and CDR2 YSYEKL. CDR3 size: 15 residues. The CDR3 loop reads CASSQADGGTDTQYF. The DNA for the CDR3 is TGCGCCAGCAGCCAAGCAGATGGGGGCACGGATACGCAGTATTTT.